These 28 T cell receptor beta chains share one sample of origin, sequenced in a study of OX40 agonist ivuxolimab in advanced cancers. Clones were read by immunoSEQ multiplex PCR, and TCRdb kept only the in-frame ones, dropping some. This sample has 45,000 to 55,000 clones, with under 85% found just once. Specimen: CD4+ or CD8+ T cells sorted from blood, collected in a trial of the OX40 agonist ivuxolimab. Source of these receptors: an adult with an advanced solid tumor such as melanoma, head and neck, liver or kidney cancer.

The rearrangement uses TRBV18 and TRBJ2-5; no reliable D call. The V gene lost 3 bases and the J gene lost 7 bases, with 9 bases spanning the gap. Germline-derived CDR1 and CDR2 are KGHSH and LQKENI. CDR3 length: 12 residues. The CDR3 coding sequence is TGTGCCAGCTCACCCCGTTTAGGGACCCAGTACTTC. Protein: CASSPRLGTQYF.

This chain joins TRBV5-8 and TRBJ2-7; no reliable D call. This CDR3 is 14 amino acids long. Looked up from germline, CDR1 is SGHTS and CDR2 is YDEGEE. Trimming removed 0 bases at V and 4 bases at J, with 11 bases between. CDR3 in amino acids: CASSLGRSWYEQYF. As DNA, the CDR3 is TGTGCCAGCAGCTTGGGACGGAGCTGGTACGAGCAGTACTTC.

The rearrangement uses TRBV2 and TRBJ2-1, with TRBD2 matching over 15 bases. V dropped 6 bases and J dropped 0; count of bases not matched to a gene: 6. From germline, CDR1 is SNHLY and CDR2 FYNNEI. The CDR3 totals 18 residues. The CDR3 sequence is CASRTGLAGGRSYNEQFF. In nucleotides, the CDR3 is TGTGCCAGCAGGACCGGACTAGCGGGGGGGCGCTCCTACAATGAGCAGTTCTTC.

The genes are TRBV5-1 and TRBJ1-5; D gene uncertain. The CDR3 is 13 amino acids. Deletions cut 0 bases from V and 5 bases from J, with 6 bases between. Germline CDR1 SGHRS, CDR2 YFSETQ. In DNA form, the CDR3 reads TGCGCCAGCAGCTTGGGGGCTGATCAGCCCCAGCATTTT. It translates to CASSLGADQPQHF.

The chain links TRBV11-2 to TRBJ2-3, with 9 bases aligning to TRBD2. Trimming removed 3 bases from V and 1 base from J; junction bases left unmatched: 2. Per germline, CDR1 SGHAT and CDR2 FQNNGV. The CDR3 runs to 15 residues. The CDR3 sequence: CASSLRTSGTDTQYF. Written as DNA, the CDR3 is TGTGCCAGCAGCTTGAGGACTAGCGGCACAGATACGCAGTATTTT.

This chain joins TRBV7-3 and TRBJ1-1; D might be TRBD1 (5 bases). Germline CDR1 and CDR2: SGHTA and FQGTGA. Trimming stripped 4 bases from V and 6 bases from J, with 12 bases between. The CDR3 length is 13 residues. This chain's CDR3 is CASSSQGTPEAFF. The CDR3 nucleotides read TGTGCCAGCAGCTCCCAGGGTACCCCTGAAGCTTTCTTT.

The chain joins TRBV18 to TRBJ2-3, with TRBD2 as a possible D gene (6 bases). This CDR3 is 15 amino acids long. Germline V gives CDR1 KGHSH, CDR2 LQKENI. Trimming cost V 2 bases and J 5 bases, with 14 bases left between them. CDR3 in DNA: TGTGCCAGCTCACCAGGGGGGACCCAGGGAGATACGCAGTATTTT. Protein: CASSPGGTQGDTQYF.

This clone was found once. V gene TRBV30 combines with J gene TRBJ2-5; 7 bases line up with TRBD2. The CDR3 spans 17 residues. Germline lookup yields CDR1 GTSNPN and CDR2 SVGIG (reference sequence). V gave up 4 bases and J gave up 0 bases; unmatched junction bases: 14. The CDR3, as DNA: TGTGCCTGGACGAGGGTAGGGCCTAGCGGATACCAAGAGACCCAGTACTTC. Amino acid sequence: CAWTRVGPSGYQETQYF.

V is TRBV15 and J is TRBJ1-5; maybe TRBD1 (6 bases). CDR1 and CDR2 (germline): LNHNV, YYDKDF (reference sequence). The CDR3 totals 16 residues. Between the trimmed V and J ends, which lost 0 bases and 0 bases, there was a span of 9 bases. CDR3 bases: TGTGCCACCAGCAGAGATACAGGGAATAGCAATCAGCCCCAGCATTTT. This encodes CATSRDTGNSNQPQHF.

The table lists this clone with a count of one. The chain has TRBV7-2 and TRBJ2-7, with TRBD1 identical over 8 bases. Germline CDR1 is SGHTA and CDR2 is FQGNSA. This CDR3 contains 13 residues. J was trimmed by 5 bases and V by 2 bases; bases with no gene match: 2. This chain's CDR3 is CASSLQGANEQYF. Written as DNA, the CDR3 is TGTGCCAGCAGCTTACAGGGGGCCAACGAGCAGTACTTC.

V gene TRBV7-9 combines with J gene TRBJ2-5, with D possibly being TRBD2 (6 bases). In germline, CDR1 is SEHNR, CDR2 FQNEAQ (reference sequence). Deletions cut 3 bases from V and 3 bases from J, with 8 bases between. This CDR3 has 13 amino acids. This CDR3 reads CASSFAGKETQYF. The CDR3 DNA reads TGTGCCAGCAGCTTCGCGGGGAAAGAGACCCAGTACTTC.

The chain has TRBV5-1 and TRBJ1-2; 7 positions match TRBD1. The CDR3 length is 17 residues. The V segment lost 5 bases and the J segment 1 base; nucleotides outside the gene matches: 14. Germline V gives CDR1 SGHRS, CDR2 YFSETQ. This CDR3 is CASRRGIGGPDNYGYTF. DNA for the CDR3: TGCGCCAGCAGGAGAGGAATAGGGGGCCCGGATAACTATGGCTACACCTTC.

V gene TRBV15 combines with J gene TRBJ1-1, with a weak D call TRBD1 (5 bases). Between the trimmed V and J ends, which lost 0 bases and 7 bases, there was a span of 18 bases. The CDR3 is 16 residues long. The V gene's germline CDR1 is LNHNV and CDR2 YYDKDF (reference sequence). The chain's CDR3 is CATSRDSQGAASEAFF. Written as DNA, the CDR3 is TGTGCCACCAGCAGAGATTCCCAAGGGGCCGCGAGTGAAGCTTTCTTT.

V gene TRBV5-1 combines with J gene TRBJ2-7; TRBD2 might be the D (5 bases). V was cut by 1 base and J by 3 bases, with 14 bases left in between. This CDR3 contains 15 residues. CDR1 and CDR2 from the germline V gene are SGHRS and YFSETQ. The CDR3: CASSLLASSHYEQYF. CDR3 DNA: TGCGCCAGCAGCTTGCTTGCGTCTAGCCACTACGAGCAGTACTTC.

The CDR3 region has the DNA TGTGCCAGCAGTGAAGGGACTAGCGGGGTCACAGATACGCAGTATTTT. Translation gives CASSEGTSGVTDTQYF. The genes are TRBV6-1 and TRBJ2-3, with 12 positions matching TRBD2. Looked up from germline, CDR1 is MNHNS and CDR2 is SASEGT. The CDR3 has 16 amino acids. J was trimmed by 2 bases and V by 1 base; bases with no gene match: 1.

The chain links TRBV5-1 to TRBJ1-1; no reliable D call. The V gene lost 2 bases and the J gene lost 1 base, with 6 bases spanning the gap. The CDR3 spans 13 residues. CDR1 SGHRS and CDR2 YFSETQ come from the germline V gene. The CDR3 loop is CASSFRRNTEAFF. CDR3 in DNA: TGCGCCAGCAGCTTTCGGCGGAACACTGAAGCTTTCTTT.

The J gene is TRBJ2-7, the V gene TRBV2; TRBD2 agrees at 8 bases. This CDR3 has 14 amino acids. Losses at the gene ends were 5 bases for V and 4 bases for J; bases not matched to a gene: 7. The germline V gene encodes CDR1 SNHLY and CDR2 FYNNEI. This chain's CDR3 is CASSFNRGGYEQYF. The CDR3 nucleotides are TGTGCCAGCAGTTTTAACCGGGGGGGATACGAGCAGTACTTC.

This clone has just a few counts. This chain connects TRBV18 to TRBJ1-1; D is unresolved. The CDR3 is 15 residues long. Germline-derived CDR1 and CDR2 are KGHSH and LQKENI. The V gene lost 6 bases and the J gene lost 1 base, with 15 bases spanning the gap. The CDR3 reads CASSRMGGWNTEAFF. As DNA, the CDR3 is TGTGCCAGCTCTCGGATGGGCGGGTGGAACACTGAAGCTTTCTTT.

This clone was detected only once. The junction differs from germline at one of its ends, possibly a read error. This chain connects TRBV19 to TRBJ2-5, with D uncertain. CDR1 LNHDA and CDR2 SQIVND come from the germline V gene (reference sequence). This CDR3 is 11 amino acids long. CDR3 in DNA: TGTGCCAGTAGCAACCAAGGGACCCAGTACTTC. Its translation: CASSNQGTQYF.

This chain connects TRBV2 to TRBJ1-1; D perhaps matches TRBD1 (5 bases). The CDR3 is 15 residues long. The V end was cut by 4 bases, the J end by 3 bases, with 15 bases between. The germline V gene encodes CDR1 SNHLY and CDR2 FYNNEI. The CDR3 loop is CASSVGEPRYTEAFF. The CDR3 nucleotides read TGTGCCAGCAGTGTGGGGGAGCCGCGGTACACTGAAGCTTTCTTT.

This chain connects TRBV21-1 to TRBJ1-3. TRBV21-1 has pseudogene status. The CDR3 covers 16 residues. Here the CDR3 reads CASSTPTEDPGNTIYF. CDR3 nucleotide sequence: TGTGCCAGCAGCACCCCCACCGAGGACCCTGGAAACACCATATATTTT.

V usage is TRBV14 and J usage is TRBJ2-5; D is ambiguous. The CDR3 is 12 residues long. Germline V gene lookup returns CDR1 SGHDN and CDR2 FVKESK. Trimming pared 4 bases from V and 5 bases from J, leaving 8 bases between. This chain's CDR3 is CASSPITETQYF. The CDR3 DNA reads as TGTGCCAGCAGCCCAATCACGGAGACCCAGTACTTC.

In this sample, this clone turned up once. The V call is TRBV30, the J call TRBJ1-2; D is undetermined. CDR1 is GTSNPN, CDR2 SVGIG, per germline (reference sequence). The ends were cut back, 3 bases at V and 2 bases at J, with 13 bases in the middle. The length of the CDR3 is 14 residues. The CDR3 sequence is CAWRVGSANYGYTF. For the CDR3, the DNA is TGTGCCTGGAGAGTGGGGTCAGCGAACTATGGCTACACCTTC.

The chain employs TRBV11-2 and TRBJ2-3; 7 bases match TRBD2. The germline CDR1 and CDR2 sequences are SGHAT and FQNNGV. V trimming: 5 bases; J trimming: 6 bases; junction bases outside the gene matches: 8. This CDR3 region has 14 residues. CDR3 sequence reads: CASSPTRGLDTQYF. The CDR3 nucleotides are TGTGCCAGCAGCCCAACGCGGGGGTTGGATACGCAGTATTTT.

The chain combines TRBV15 with TRBJ1-6, with a tentative D call TRBD1 (5 bases). V lost 0 bases to trimming and J lost 8 bases, with 11 bases between them. The germline CDR1 and CDR2 sequences are LNHNV and YYDKDF (reference sequence). The CDR3 runs to 15 residues. The CDR3 nucleotides read TGTGCCACCAGCAGAGAGCAGGGTGCATATTCACCCCTCCACTTT. Its translation is CATSREQGAYSPLHF.

CDR3 protein: CATSRDLLAGTTDTQYF. The CDR3 DNA sequence: TGTGCCACCAGCAGAGATCTACTAGCGGGGACCACAGATACGCAGTATTTT. The rearrangement uses TRBV15 and TRBJ2-3, with 10 nucleotides matching TRBD2. CDR1 is LNHNV and CDR2 is YYDKDF in the germline V gene (reference sequence). The trim removed 0 bases at V and 2 bases at J, leaving 5 bases unmatched. The CDR3 has 17 amino acids.

The chain joins TRBV7-2 to TRBJ2-5; a weak D match, TRBD2 (7 bases). There are 14 residues in the CDR3. Germline values: CDR1 SGHTA, CDR2 FQGNSA. Trimming left V 0 bases short and J 4 bases short, with 9 bases between. CDR3 sequence reads: CASSLAGGRETQYF. DNA for the CDR3: TGTGCCAGCAGCTTAGCGGGGGGGCGAGAGACCCAGTACTTC. The full variable domain, in which reference TRBV7-2 and TRBJ2-5 provide the parts outside the CDR3, is GAGVSQSPSNKVTEKGKDVELRCDPISGHTALYWYRQSLGQGLEFLIYFQGNSAPDKSGLPSDRFSAERTGGSVSTLTIQRTQQEDSAVYLCASSLAGGRETQYFGPGTRLLVL.

This clone occurred once. V and J are TRBV19 and TRBJ2-3, with TRBD2 matching 10 bases. The CDR3 consists of 15 residues. V was clipped by 4 bases and J by 3 bases; unmatched bases: 4. Germline loops: CDR1 LNHDA, CDR2 SQIVND (reference sequence). The CDR3 DNA is TGTGCCAGTAGTAGAGGGACTAGCGTTACAGATACGCAGTATTTT. Encoded protein: CASSRGTSVTDTQYF.